The sequence of this TCR beta chain was determined in a study of T cell responses to AZD1222 COVID-19 vaccine. Study-wide findings and caveats: Unmutated variant regions are reportedly targeted by nearly half of spike-specific TCRs.

Concerning this clone itself: Its antigen is unknown.

TCRdb keeps only in-frame clones here, not all; method: immunoSEQ multiplex PCR. The sample shows about 94,000 clones, around 87% of them seen only once. V lost 3 bases to trimming and J lost 5 bases; unmatched junction nucleotides: 7. Germline CDR1 and CDR2: SGHDT and YYEEEE. The CDR3 covers 15 residues. The analysis combined second doses at about 4 or about 12 weeks. The chain carries TRBV5-6 and TRBJ1-2, with TRBD1 matching over 10 bases. This clonotype was obtained from an adult who received the AZD1222 COVID-19 vaccine. The sequencing used peripheral blood, collected 28 days after the second AZD1222 dose. The CDR3 coding sequence is TGTGCCAGCAGCTCGGGACAGGGGTTTCGGTATGGCTACACCTTC. Its protein product is CASSSGQGFRYGYTF.